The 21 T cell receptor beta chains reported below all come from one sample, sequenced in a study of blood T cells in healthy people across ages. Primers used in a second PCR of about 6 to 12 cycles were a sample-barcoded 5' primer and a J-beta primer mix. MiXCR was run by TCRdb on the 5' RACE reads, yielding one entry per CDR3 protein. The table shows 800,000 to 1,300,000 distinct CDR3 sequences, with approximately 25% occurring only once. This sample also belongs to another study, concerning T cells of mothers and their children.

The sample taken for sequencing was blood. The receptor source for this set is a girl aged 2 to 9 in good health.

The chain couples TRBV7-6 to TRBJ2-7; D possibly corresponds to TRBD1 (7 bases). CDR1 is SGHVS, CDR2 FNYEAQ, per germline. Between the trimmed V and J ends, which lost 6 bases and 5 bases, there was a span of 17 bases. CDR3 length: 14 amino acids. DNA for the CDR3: TGTGCCAGCAGGTATCCCAGGGGGGAGCACGAGCAGTACTTC. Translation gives CASRYPRGEHEQYF. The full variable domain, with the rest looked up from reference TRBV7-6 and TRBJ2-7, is GAGVSQSPRYKVTKRGQDVALRCDPISGHVSLYWYRQALGQGPEFLTYFNYEAQQDKSGLPNDRFSAERPEGSISTLTIQRTEQRDSAMYRCASRYPRGEHEQYFGPGTRLTVT.

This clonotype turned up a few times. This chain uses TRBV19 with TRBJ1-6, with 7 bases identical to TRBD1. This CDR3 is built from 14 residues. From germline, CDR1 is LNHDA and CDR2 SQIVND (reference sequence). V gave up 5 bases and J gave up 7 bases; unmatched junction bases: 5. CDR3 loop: CASSLTGVNSPLHF. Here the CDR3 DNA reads TGTGCCAGTAGTTTAACAGGGGTAAATTCACCCCTCCACTTT.

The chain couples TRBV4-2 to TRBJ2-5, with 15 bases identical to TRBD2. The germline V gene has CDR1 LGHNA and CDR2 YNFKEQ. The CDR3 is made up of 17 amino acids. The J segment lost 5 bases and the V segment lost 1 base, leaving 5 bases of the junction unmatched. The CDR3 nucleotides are TGTGCCAGCAGCCAAGGGACTAGCGGGGGGGCCGGCGAGACCCAGTACTTC. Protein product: CASSQGTSGGAGETQYF.

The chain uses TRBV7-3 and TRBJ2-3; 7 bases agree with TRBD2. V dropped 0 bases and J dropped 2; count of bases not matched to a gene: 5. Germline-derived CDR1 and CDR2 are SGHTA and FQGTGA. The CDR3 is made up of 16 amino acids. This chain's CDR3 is CASSLTGGGLTDTQYF. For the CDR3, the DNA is TGTGCCAGCAGCTTAACCGGCGGGGGACTCACAGATACGCAGTATTTT.

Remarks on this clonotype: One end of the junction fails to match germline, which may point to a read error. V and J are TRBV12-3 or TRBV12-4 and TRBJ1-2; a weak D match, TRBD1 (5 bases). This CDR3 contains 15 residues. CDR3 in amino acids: CASSPGTSFSYGCTF. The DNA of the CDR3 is TGTGCCAGCAGTCCCGGGACCTCGTTCTCCTATGGCTGCACCTTC.

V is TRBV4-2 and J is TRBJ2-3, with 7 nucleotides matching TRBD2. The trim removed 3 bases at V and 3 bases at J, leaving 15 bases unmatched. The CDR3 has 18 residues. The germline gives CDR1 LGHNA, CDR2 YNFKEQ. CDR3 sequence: CASSQDISGRERTDTQYF. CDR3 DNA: TGTGCCAGCAGCCAGGATATTAGCGGGCGGGAGAGGACAGATACGCAGTATTTT.

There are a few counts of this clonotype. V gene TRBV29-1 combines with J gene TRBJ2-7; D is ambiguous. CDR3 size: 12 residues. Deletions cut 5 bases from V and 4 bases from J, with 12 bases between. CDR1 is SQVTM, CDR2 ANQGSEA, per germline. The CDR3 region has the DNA TGCAGCGTTTCGGTACAGCCTTACGAGCAGTACTTC. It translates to CSVSVQPYEQYF.

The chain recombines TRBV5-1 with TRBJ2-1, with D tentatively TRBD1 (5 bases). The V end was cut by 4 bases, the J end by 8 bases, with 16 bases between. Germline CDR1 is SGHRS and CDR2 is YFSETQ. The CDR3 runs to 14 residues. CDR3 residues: CASSTQPSRDEQFF. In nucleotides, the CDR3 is TGCGCCAGCAGCACGCAACCTTCCAGGGATGAGCAGTTCTTC.

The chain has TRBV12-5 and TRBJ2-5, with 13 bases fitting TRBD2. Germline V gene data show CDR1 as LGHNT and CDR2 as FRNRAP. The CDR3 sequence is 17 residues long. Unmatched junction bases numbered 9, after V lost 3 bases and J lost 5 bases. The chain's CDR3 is CASGFTTSGGARETQYF. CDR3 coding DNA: TGTGCTAGTGGTTTCACCACTAGCGGGGGGGCGAGGGAGACCCAGTACTTC.

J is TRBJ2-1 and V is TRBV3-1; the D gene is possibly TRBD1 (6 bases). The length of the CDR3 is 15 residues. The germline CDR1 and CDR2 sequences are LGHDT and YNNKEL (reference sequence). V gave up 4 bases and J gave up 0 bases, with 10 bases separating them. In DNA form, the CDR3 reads TGTGCCAGCAGCCTTAGGGGGACCTCCTACAATGAGCAGTTCTTC. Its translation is CASSLRGTSYNEQFF.

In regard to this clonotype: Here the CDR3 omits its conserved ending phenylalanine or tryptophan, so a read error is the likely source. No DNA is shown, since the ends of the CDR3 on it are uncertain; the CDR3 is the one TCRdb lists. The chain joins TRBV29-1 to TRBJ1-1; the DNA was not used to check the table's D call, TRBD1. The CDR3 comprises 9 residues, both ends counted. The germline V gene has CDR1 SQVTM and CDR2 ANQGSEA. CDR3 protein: CSDDRLTFL.

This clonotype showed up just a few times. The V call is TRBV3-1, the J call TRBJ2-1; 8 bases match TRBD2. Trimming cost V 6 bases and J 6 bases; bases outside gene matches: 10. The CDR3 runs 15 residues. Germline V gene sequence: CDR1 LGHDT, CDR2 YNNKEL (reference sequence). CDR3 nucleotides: TGTGCCAGCAGGACCGGACTAGCATTTATCAATGAGCAGTTCTTC. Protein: CASRTGLAFINEQFF.

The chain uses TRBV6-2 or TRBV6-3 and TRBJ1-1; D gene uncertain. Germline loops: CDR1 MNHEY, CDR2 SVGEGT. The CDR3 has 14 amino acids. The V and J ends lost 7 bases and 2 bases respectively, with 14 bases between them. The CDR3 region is CASIMEGGNTEAFF. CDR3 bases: TGTGCCAGCATCATGGAAGGAGGCAACACTGAAGCTTTCTTT.

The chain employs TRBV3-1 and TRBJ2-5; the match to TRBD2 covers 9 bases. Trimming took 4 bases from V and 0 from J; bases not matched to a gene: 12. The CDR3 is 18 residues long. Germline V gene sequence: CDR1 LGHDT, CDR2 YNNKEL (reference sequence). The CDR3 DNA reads TGTGCCAGCAGCCTGAAGCGGGGGGCCGGAAGTCACCAAGAGACCCAGTACTTC. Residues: CASSLKRGAGSHQETQYF.

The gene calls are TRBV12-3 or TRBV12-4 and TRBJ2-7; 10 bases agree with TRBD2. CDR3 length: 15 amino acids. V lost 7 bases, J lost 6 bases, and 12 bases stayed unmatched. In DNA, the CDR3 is TGTGCCAGCACCTTAGCGGGAGGATTAGTCAGCGAGCAGTACTTC. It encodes CASTLAGGLVSEQYF.

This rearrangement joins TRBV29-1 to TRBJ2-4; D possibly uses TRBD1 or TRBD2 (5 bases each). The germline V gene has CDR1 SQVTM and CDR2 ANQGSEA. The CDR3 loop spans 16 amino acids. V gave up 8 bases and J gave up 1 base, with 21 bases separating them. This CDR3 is CSMEPLGDRAKNIQYF. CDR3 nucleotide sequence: TGCAGCATGGAACCACTGGGGGACCGGGCCAAAAACATTCAGTACTTC.

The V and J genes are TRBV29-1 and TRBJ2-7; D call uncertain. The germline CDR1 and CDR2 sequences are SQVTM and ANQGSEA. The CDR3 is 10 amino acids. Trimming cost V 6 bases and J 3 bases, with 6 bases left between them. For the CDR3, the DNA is TGCAGCGTCATAGACTACGAGCAGTACTTC. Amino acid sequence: CSVIDYEQYF.

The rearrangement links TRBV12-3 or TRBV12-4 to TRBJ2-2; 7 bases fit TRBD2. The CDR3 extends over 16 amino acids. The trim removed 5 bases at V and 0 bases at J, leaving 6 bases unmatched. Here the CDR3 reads CASSLVGLANTGELFF. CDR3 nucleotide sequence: TGTGCCAGCAGTCTCGTTGGACTAGCGAACACCGGGGAGCTGTTTTTT.

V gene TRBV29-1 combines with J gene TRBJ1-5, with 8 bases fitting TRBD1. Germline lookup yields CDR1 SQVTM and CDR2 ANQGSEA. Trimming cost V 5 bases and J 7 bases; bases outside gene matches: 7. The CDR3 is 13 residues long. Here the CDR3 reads CSVRTGLGQPQHF. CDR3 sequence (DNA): TGCAGCGTTCGGACAGGGCTAGGCCAGCCCCAGCATTTT.

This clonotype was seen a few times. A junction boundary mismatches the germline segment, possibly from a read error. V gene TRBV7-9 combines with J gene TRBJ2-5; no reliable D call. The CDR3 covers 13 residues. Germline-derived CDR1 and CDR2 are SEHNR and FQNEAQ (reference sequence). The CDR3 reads CASSFDWQETRYF. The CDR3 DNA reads TGTGCCAGCAGCTTCGACTGGCAAGAGACCCGGTACTTC.

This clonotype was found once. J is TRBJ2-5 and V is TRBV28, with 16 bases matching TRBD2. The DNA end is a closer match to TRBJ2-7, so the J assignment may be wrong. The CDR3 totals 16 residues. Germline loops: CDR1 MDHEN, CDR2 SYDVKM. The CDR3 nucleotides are TGTGCCAGCAGTTCACTGGGACTAGCGGGAGGGAACGAGCAGTACTTC. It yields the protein CASSSLGLAGGNEQYF.